This entry lists 21 T cell receptor beta chains sequenced from one sample in a study of shared T cell receptors in the human thymus. Generated by immunoSEQ multiplex PCR, the TCRdb table keeps only in-frame clones and is missing some. The repertoire consists of 700,000 or so clones, with approximately 85% occurring once and the leading ten covering about 0.0098%. This same sample was also taken into another study, of human thymus T cells.

Material for sequencing was thymocytes. The receptors were sampled from a girl under three years old with a congenital heart defect.

The chain is built from TRBV7-2 and TRBJ2-3; tentative D call: TRBD1 (5 bases). Trimming removed 3 bases at V and 8 bases at J, with 18 bases between. The CDR3 is 15 amino acids. Germline CDR1 reads SGHTA; CDR2 reads FQGNSA. The DNA for the CDR3 is TGTGCCAGCAGCTTTCCGGGCAGCCCCCAGGGTACGCAGTATTTT. As protein: CASSFPGSPQGTQYF.

V is TRBV6-1 and J is TRBJ1-3; no reliable D call. This CDR3 has 17 amino acids. V lost 3 bases and J 0 bases, leaving 15 bases between the germline ends. Germline values: CDR1 MNHNS, CDR2 SASEGT. The CDR3 DNA reads as TGTGCCAGCAGTGATGTACCCCTACCGGTCTCTGGAAACACCATATATTTT. It yields the protein CASSDVPLPVSGNTIYF.

The table lists this clone with a few counts. This chain uses TRBV18 with TRBJ2-2, with 7 bases aligning to TRBD1. The germline V gene encodes CDR1 KGHSH and CDR2 LQKENI. The CDR3 contains 17 residues. The J segment lost 0 bases and the V segment lost 2 bases, leaving 6 bases of the junction unmatched. The CDR3 reads CASSPKQGPANTGELFF. The DNA for the CDR3 is TGTGCCAGCTCACCAAAACAGGGGCCCGCGAACACCGGGGAGCTGTTTTTT. Variable domain in full (rest from reference TRBV18 and TRBJ2-2): NAGVMQNPRHLVRRRGQEARLRCSPMKGHSHVYWYRQLPEEGLKFMVYLQKENIIDESGMPKERFSAEFPKEGPSILRIQQVVRGDSAAYFCASSPKQGPANTGELFFGEGSRLTVL.

The chain combines TRBV6-4 with TRBJ2-7; 8 positions match TRBD1. The germline gives CDR1 MRHNA, CDR2 SNTAGT. V shed 6 bases and J 6 bases; nucleotides not matched to a gene: 13. The CDR3 covers 15 residues. CDR3 nucleotides: TGTGCCAGCAGCCTGGACAGGGTCCCCCCAGGCGAGCAGTACTTC. Translating gives CASSLDRVPPGEQYF.

This rearrangement joins TRBV7-4 to TRBJ1-1; a possible D gene is TRBD1 (5 bases). Germline values: CDR1 SGHVT, CDR2 SQSDAQ. This CDR3 has 13 residues. The V gene lost 5 bases and the J gene lost 4 bases, with 11 bases spanning the gap. CDR3 protein: CASSPIDSTEAFF. The CDR3 coding sequence is TGTGCCAGCAGCCCCATAGACAGCACTGAAGCTTTCTTT.

This clone was detected a few times. The rearrangement uses TRBV5-4 and TRBJ2-1; 8 bases are a match to TRBD2. The V gene end was trimmed by 6 bases and the J gene end by 4 bases; junction bases not matched to a gene: 9. The V gene's germline CDR1 is SGHNT and CDR2 YYREEE (reference sequence). The CDR3 is 15 residues long. The CDR3 spells CASTPDGGAYNEQFF. CDR3 nucleotide sequence: TGTGCCAGCACCCCCGACGGGGGGGCGTACAATGAGCAGTTCTTC.

The chain is built from TRBV6-5 and TRBJ1-1; TRBD1 agrees at 8 bases. CDR1 MNHEY and CDR2 SVGAGI come from the germline V gene. The CDR3 spans 15 residues. Trimming took 4 bases from V and 8 from J; bases not matched to a gene: 12. For the CDR3, the DNA is TGTGCCAGCAGTTCCACCATCGACAGGGGAACCGAAGCTTTCTTT. Protein product: CASSSTIDRGTEAFF.

This clone has a handful of counts. V and J are TRBV7-2 and TRBJ1-2, with 8 positions matching TRBD1. Germline CDR1 SGHTA, CDR2 FQGNSA. The trim removed 8 bases at V and 9 bases at J, leaving 8 bases unmatched. The CDR3 extends over 12 amino acids. DNA of the CDR3: TGTGCCAGCGTTACAGGGGGGGCGAGCTACACCTTC. It is translated as CASVTGGASYTF.

The CDR3 sequence is CASSTILAGGLNEQYF. In nucleotides, the CDR3 is TGCGCCAGCAGCACGATACTAGCGGGGGGGCTTAACGAGCAGTACTTC. V gene TRBV4-3 combines with J gene TRBJ2-7; 13 positions match TRBD2. Germline V gives CDR1 LGHNA, CDR2 YSLEER. J lost 5 bases, V lost 5 bases, and 9 bases had no gene match. The CDR3 consists of 16 residues.

The chain couples TRBV29-1 to TRBJ1-1; 7 positions match TRBD1. Germline CDR1 SQVTM, CDR2 ANQGSEA. The ends lost 0 bases at V and 1 base at J; junction bases unmatched: 2. The length of the CDR3 is 14 residues. The DNA for the CDR3 is TGCAGCGTTGAAGATCGACAGGGGAACACTGAAGCTTTCTTT. Residues: CSVEDRQGNTEAFF.

The chain is built from TRBV10-1 and TRBJ2-3, with TRBD2 identical over 9 bases. The CDR3 runs 16 residues. Germline CDR1 is WNHNN and CDR2 is SYGVQD (reference sequence). The J segment lost 5 bases and the V segment lost 0 bases, leaving 6 bases of the junction unmatched. The CDR3 reads CASSESMGLARDTQYF. The CDR3 DNA reads TGCGCCAGCAGTGAGTCGATGGGACTAGCTAGAGATACGCAGTATTTT.

The V call is TRBV9, the J call TRBJ2-2; D possibly corresponds to TRBD1 (7 bases). The CDR3 length is 15 residues. V gave up 6 bases and J gave up 2 bases, with 14 bases separating them. The germline V gene has CDR1 SGDLS and CDR2 YYNGEE. CDR3 DNA sequence: TGTGCCAGCAAGGAGGGGGCCTTCAACACCGGGGAGCTGTTTTTT. Encoded protein: CASKEGAFNTGELFF.

V is TRBV6-1 and J is TRBJ2-1, with 13 bases matching TRBD2. The CDR3 is made up of 18 amino acids. V lost 3 bases and J lost 0; bases outside the gene matches: 5. The germline V gene encodes CDR1 MNHNS and CDR2 SASEGT. The CDR3 is CASSEGTSGVPSYNEQFF. DNA of the CDR3: TGTGCCAGCAGTGAGGGGACTAGCGGGGTCCCCTCCTACAATGAGCAGTTCTTC.

V usage is TRBV5-1 and J usage is TRBJ2-2; 7 positions agree with TRBD2. CDR1 is SGHRS, CDR2 YFSETQ, per germline. This CDR3 region has 16 residues. The trim removed 0 bases at V and 6 bases at J, leaving 8 bases unmatched. CDR3: CASSLVCQGGAGELFF. In nucleotides, the CDR3 is TGCGCCAGCAGCTTGGTGTGCCAGGGAGGGGCCGGGGAGCTGTTTTTT.

This sequence joins TRBV7-9 and TRBJ1-2, with TRBD1 matching 8 bases. CDR1 SEHNR and CDR2 FQNEAQ come from the germline V gene (reference sequence). The CDR3 runs 16 residues. Losses at the gene ends were 5 bases for V and 4 bases for J; bases not matched to a gene: 12. CDR3 amino acids: CASSPRPDREGYGYTF. The CDR3, as DNA: TGTGCCAGCAGCCCCCGCCCGGACAGGGAAGGCTATGGCTACACCTTC.

The V and J genes are TRBV27 and TRBJ2-5, with 10 bases that match TRBD2. The V gene end was trimmed by 9 bases and the J gene end by 4 bases; junction bases not matched to a gene: 8. Germline V gives CDR1 MNHEY, CDR2 SMNVEV (reference sequence). This CDR3 region has 14 residues. CDR3 coding DNA: TGTGCCAGTTGTGGTAGCGGGGGGTTAGAGACCCAGTACTTC. It encodes CASCGSGGLETQYF.

V and J are TRBV25-1 and TRBJ2-1; 8 bases are a match to TRBD2. The CDR3 runs 17 residues. CDR1 and CDR2 from the germline V gene are MGHDK and SYGVNS. J lost 7 bases, V lost 0 bases, and 11 bases had no gene match. DNA for the CDR3: TGTGCCAGCAGTGAATATCGGGGGGGGTATTCGGGGAATGAGCAGTTCTTC. Translation: CASSEYRGGYSGNEQFF. Variable domain in full (rest from reference TRBV25-1 and TRBJ2-1): EADIYQTPRYLVIGTGKKITLECSQTMGHDKMYWYQQDPGMELHLIHYSYGVNSTEKGDLSSESTVSRIRTEHFPLTLESARPSHTSQYLCASSEYRGGYSGNEQFFGPGTRLTVL.

The chain joins TRBV11-1 to TRBJ2-5, with D uncertain. Germline CDR1 is SGHAT and CDR2 is FQDESV (reference sequence). The V end was cut by 5 bases, the J end by 0 bases, with 16 bases between. The CDR3 is made up of 16 amino acids. In nucleotides, the CDR3 is TGTGCCAGCAGCCTTGTGCCTTCGGTCGACCAAGAGACCCAGTACTTC. Protein: CASSLVPSVDQETQYF.

The chain joins TRBV5-4 to TRBJ2-7; D may be TRBD2 (5 bases). Germline V CDR1 and CDR2: SGHNT, YYREEE (reference sequence). The CDR3 extends over 15 amino acids. V lost 0 bases, J lost 1 base, and 11 bases lay in between. The CDR3 sequence: CASSLESGGSYEQYF. DNA of the CDR3: TGTGCCAGCAGCTTGGAAAGTGGAGGTTCCTACGAGCAGTACTTC.

V gene TRBV19 combines with J gene TRBJ2-3, with 7 bases lining up with TRBD2. CDR3 length: 15 residues. V dropped 3 bases and J dropped 6; count of bases not matched to a gene: 9. CDR1 is LNHDA, CDR2 SQIVND, per germline (reference sequence). CDR3 sequence (DNA): TGTGCCAGTAGTATTGAGGGACTGCGGGGGGATACGCAGTATTTT. This encodes CASSIEGLRGDTQYF.

This chain connects TRBV4-1 to TRBJ1-2; 7 bases match TRBD1. The CDR3 loop spans 16 amino acids. Germline CDR1 reads MGHRA; CDR2 reads YSYEKL. V shed 1 base, J shed 7 bases, and the junction held 12 bases outside the gene matches. CDR3 in amino acids: CASSQVPTGNWSGYTF. The CDR3 DNA sequence: TGCGCCAGCAGCCAAGTCCCGACAGGGAATTGGAGTGGCTACACCTTC.